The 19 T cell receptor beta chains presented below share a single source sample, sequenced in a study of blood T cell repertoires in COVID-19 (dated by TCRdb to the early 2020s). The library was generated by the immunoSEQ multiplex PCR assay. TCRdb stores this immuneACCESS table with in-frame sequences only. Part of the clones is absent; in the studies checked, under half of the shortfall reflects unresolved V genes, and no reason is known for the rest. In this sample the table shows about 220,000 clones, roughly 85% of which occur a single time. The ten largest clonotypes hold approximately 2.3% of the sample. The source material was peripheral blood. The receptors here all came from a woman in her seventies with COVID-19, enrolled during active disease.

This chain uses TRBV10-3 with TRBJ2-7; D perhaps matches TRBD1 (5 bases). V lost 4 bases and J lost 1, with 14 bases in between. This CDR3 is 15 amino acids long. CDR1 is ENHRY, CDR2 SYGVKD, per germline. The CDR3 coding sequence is TGTGCCATCAGTGTTATTAGGGGAACATCCTACGAGCAGTACTTC. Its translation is CAISVIRGTSYEQYF.

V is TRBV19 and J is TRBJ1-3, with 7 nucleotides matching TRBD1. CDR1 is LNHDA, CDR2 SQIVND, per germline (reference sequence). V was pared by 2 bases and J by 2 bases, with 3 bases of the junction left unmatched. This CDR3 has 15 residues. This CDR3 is CASSIKGAAGNTIYF. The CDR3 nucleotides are TGTGCCAGTAGTATAAAGGGGGCGGCTGGAAACACCATATATTTT.

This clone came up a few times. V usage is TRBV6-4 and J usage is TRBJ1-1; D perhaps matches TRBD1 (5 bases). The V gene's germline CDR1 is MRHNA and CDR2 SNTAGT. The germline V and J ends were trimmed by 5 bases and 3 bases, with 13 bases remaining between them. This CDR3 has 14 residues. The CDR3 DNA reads TGTGCCAGCAGTCCCAGGGTAGGGGACACTGAAGCTTTCTTT. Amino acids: CASSPRVGDTEAFF.

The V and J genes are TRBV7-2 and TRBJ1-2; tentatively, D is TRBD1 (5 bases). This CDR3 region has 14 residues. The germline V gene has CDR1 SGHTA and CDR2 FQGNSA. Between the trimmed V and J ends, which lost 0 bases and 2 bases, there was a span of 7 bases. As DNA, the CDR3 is TGTGCCAGCAGCTTAGCGACAGTAAACTATGGCTACACCTTC. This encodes CASSLATVNYGYTF.

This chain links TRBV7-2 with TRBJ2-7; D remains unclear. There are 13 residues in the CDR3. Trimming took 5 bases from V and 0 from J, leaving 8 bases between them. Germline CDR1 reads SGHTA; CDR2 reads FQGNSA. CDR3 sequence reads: CASSTQSSYEQYF. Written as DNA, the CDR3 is TGTGCCAGCAGCACACAGAGCTCCTACGAGCAGTACTTC.

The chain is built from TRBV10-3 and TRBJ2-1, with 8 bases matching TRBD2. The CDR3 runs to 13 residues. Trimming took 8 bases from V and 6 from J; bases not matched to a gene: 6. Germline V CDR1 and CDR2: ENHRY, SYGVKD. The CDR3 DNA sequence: TGTGCCATCGGGACTAGTTTTTTCAATGAGCAGTTCTTC. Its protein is CAIGTSFFNEQFF.

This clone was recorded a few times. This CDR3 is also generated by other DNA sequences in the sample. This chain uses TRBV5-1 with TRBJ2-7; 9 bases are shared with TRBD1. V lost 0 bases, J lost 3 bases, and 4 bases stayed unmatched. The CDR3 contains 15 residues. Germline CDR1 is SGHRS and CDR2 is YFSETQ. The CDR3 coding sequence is TGCGCCAGCAGCTTGGCCGGGACAGGGTTCTACGAGCAGTACTTC. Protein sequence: CASSLAGTGFYEQYF.

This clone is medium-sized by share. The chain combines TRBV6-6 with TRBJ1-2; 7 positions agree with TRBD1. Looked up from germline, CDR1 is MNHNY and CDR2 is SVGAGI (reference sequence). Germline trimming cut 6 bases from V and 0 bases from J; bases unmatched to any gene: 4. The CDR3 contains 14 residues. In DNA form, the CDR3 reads TGTGCCAGCAGGGGGACAGCAACTAACTATGGCTACACCTTC. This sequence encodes CASRGTATNYGYTF.

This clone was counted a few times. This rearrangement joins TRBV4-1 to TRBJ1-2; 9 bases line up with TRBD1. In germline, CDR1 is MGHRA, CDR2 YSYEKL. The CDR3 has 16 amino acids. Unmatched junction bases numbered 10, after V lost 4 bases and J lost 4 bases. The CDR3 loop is CASSLWGQGGTYGYTF. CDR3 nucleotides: TGCGCCAGCAGCCTCTGGGGACAGGGAGGGACCTATGGCTACACCTTC.

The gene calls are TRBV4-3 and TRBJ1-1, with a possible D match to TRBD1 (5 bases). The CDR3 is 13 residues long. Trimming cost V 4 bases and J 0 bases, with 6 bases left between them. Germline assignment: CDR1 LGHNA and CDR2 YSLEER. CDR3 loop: CASSLQVNTEAFF. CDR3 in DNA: TGCGCCAGCAGCCTACAGGTGAACACTGAAGCTTTCTTT.

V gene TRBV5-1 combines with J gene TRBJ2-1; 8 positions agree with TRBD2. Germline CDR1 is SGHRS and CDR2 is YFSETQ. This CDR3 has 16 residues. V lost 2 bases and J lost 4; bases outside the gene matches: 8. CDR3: CASSFSGAVGYNEQFF. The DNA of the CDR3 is TGCGCCAGCAGCTTTAGCGGGGCCGTGGGTTACAATGAGCAGTTCTTC.

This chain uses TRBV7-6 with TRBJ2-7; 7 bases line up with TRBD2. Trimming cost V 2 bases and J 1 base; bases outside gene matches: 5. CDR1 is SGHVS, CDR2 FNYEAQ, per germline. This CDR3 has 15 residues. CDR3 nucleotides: TGTGCCAGCAGCTTAAGGGACTACCCATCCTACGAGCAGTACTTC. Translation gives CASSLRDYPSYEQYF.

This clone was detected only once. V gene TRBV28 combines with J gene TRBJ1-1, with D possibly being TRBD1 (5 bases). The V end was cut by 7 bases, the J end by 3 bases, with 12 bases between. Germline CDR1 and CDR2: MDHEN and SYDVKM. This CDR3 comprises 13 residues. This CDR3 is CASIRGRDTEAFF. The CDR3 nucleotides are TGTGCCAGCATTAGGGGTCGTGACACTGAAGCTTTCTTT.

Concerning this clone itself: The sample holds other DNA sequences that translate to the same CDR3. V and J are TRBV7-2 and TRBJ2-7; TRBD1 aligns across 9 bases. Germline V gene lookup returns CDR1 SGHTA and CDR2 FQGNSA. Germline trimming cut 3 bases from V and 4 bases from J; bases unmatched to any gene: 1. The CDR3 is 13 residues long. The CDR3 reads CASSLDRGYEQYF. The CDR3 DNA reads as TGTGCCAGCAGCTTGGACAGGGGTTACGAGCAGTACTTC.

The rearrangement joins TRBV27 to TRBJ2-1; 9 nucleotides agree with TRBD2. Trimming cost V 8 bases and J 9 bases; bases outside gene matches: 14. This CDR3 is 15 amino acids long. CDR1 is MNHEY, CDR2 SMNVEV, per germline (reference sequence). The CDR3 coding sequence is TGTGCCAGCGTCTCCTGGAGTAGCGGGAGTCCTGAGCAGTTCTTC. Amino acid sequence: CASVSWSSGSPEQFF.

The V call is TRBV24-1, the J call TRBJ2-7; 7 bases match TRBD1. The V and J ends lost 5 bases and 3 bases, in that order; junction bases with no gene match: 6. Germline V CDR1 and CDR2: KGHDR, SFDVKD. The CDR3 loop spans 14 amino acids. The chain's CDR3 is CATSGSRDSYEQYF. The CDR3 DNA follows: TGTGCCACCAGTGGCAGCCGGGACAGCTACGAGCAGTACTTC.

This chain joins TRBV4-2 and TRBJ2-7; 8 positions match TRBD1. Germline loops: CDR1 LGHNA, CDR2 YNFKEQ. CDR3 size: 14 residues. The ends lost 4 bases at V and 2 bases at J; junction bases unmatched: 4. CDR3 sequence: CASSPRQGPYEQYF. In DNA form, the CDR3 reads TGTGCCAGCAGCCCTAGACAGGGGCCCTACGAGCAGTACTTC.

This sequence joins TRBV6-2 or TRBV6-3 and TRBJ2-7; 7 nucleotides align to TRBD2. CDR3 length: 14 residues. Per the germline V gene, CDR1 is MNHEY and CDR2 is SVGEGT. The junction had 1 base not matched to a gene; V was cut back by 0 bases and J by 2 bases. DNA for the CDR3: TGTGCCAGCAGTTACTCCGGGGGGACCTACGAGCAGTACTTC. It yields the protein CASSYSGGTYEQYF.

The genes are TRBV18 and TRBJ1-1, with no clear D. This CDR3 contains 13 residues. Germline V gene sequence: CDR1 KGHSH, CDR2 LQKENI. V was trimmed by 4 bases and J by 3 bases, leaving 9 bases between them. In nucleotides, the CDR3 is TGTGCCAGCTCACAGGCGGTGGACACTGAAGCTTTCTTT. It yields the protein CASSQAVDTEAFF.